This T cell receptor beta chain was retrieved from a study of control samples from healthy donors and cancer patients. Sequenced by immunoSEQ multiplex PCR; TCRdb stores in-frame clones only, minus some. The table includes around 90,000 clones, around 86% detected once. CDR1 is SGHTA and CDR2 is FQGTGA in the germline V gene. V was trimmed by 4 bases and J by 3 bases, leaving 12 bases between them. The CDR3 is made up of 14 amino acids. This sequence joins TRBV7-3 and TRBJ1-2; weak D call: TRBD1 (5 bases). This TCR came from a man aged 25 to 40 in good health. The sequenced sample was blood. CDR3 loop: CASSSNGGDYGYTF. CDR3 DNA: TGTGCCAGCAGCTCCAACGGGGGGGACTATGGCTACACCTTC.